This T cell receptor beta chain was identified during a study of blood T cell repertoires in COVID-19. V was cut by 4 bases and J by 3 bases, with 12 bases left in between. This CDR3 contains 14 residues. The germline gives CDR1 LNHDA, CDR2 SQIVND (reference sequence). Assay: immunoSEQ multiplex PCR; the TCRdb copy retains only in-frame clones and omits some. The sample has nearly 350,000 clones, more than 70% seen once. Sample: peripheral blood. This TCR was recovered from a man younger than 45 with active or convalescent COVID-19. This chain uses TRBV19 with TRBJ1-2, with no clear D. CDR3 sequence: CASSKWTADYGYTF. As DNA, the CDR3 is TGTGCCAGTAGTAAGTGGACTGCTGACTATGGCTACACCTTC.